This is a list of T cell receptor beta chains from one sample in a study of cytomegalovirus exposure and HLA in healthy donors. Generated by immunoSEQ multiplex PCR, the TCRdb table keeps only in-frame clones and is missing some. The data contain about 190,000 clones, 82% of them singletons. The material sequenced was PBMCs. Every receptor here comes from a woman under 30 in good health and CMV-seronegative. CDR3s include the opening cysteine and the closing phenylalanine or tryptophan. The order of the fields is J gene, D gene, V gene, clone size, CDR3 protein, CDR3 DNA. D genes are given only for firm matches. Not all rows give a size; the values are once, few, many and, for expanded clones, a class.

J: TRBJ2-2; D: TRBD2; V: TRBV4-1; size: -; CDR3: CASSPNGGADTGELFF; DNA: TGCGCCAGCAGCCCAAACGGGGGGGCCGATACCGGGGAGCTGTTTTTT
J: TRBJ2-2; D: TRBD1; V: TRBV6-5; size: few; CDR3: CASLGTGGGELFF; DNA: TGTGCCAGCTTGGGGACAGGGGGCGGGGAGCTGTTTTTT
J: TRBJ1-5; D: -; V: TRBV6-6; size: -; CDR3: CASSLREVDQPQHF; DNA: TGTGCCAGCAGTTTGAGGGAGGTTGATCAGCCCCAGCATTTT
J: TRBJ2-1; D: TRBD2; V: TRBV30; size: -; CDR3: CALSVGLAGIYNEQFF; DNA: TGTGCCTTGTCCGTGGGGCTAGCGGGGATCTACAATGAGCAGTTCTTC
J: TRBJ1-5; D: -; V: TRBV28; size: -; CDR3: CASLRASLGNQPQHF; DNA: TGTGCCAGCCTCCGGGCCTCACTAGGCAATCAGCCCCAGCATTTT
J: TRBJ2-7; D: TRBD1; V: TRBV4-2; size: -; CDR3: CASSQVETGIYEQYF; DNA: TGTGCCAGCAGCCAAGTGGAGACAGGGATCTACGAGCAGTACTTC
J: TRBJ2-3; D: TRBD1; V: TRBV30; size: few; CDR3: CAWSLPRTLPVRGTGEGTDTQYF; DNA: TGTGCCTGGAGTCTACCCCGAACCCTCCCGGTGCGTGGGACAGGGGAAGGCACAGATACGCAGTATTTT
J: TRBJ1-2; D: -; V: TRBV2; size: -; CDR3: CASRYRASGGYTF; DNA: TGTGCCAGCAGGTACAGGGCATCTGGTGGCTACACCTTC
J: TRBJ2-2; D: TRBD2; V: TRBV9; size: -; CDR3: CASSVGLALYTGELFF; DNA: TGTGCCAGCAGCGTAGGACTAGCCCTTTACACCGGGGAGCTGTTTTTT
J: TRBJ2-1; D: TRBD2; V: TRBV6-5; size: -; CDR3: CASSSPSSGRRMFF; DNA: TGTGCCAGCAGTTCCCCGAGTAGCGGGAGGCGTATGTTCTTC
J: TRBJ2-2; D: TRBD2; V: TRBV10-3; size: -; CDR3: CAISGTSGLELFF; DNA: TGTGCCATCAGTGGGACTAGCGGGCTGGAGCTGTTTTTT
J: TRBJ1-1; D: -; V: TRBV7-3; size: once; CDR3: CASSLSPLGGTEAFF; DNA: TGTGCCAGCAGCTTAAGCCCTTTGGGAGGCACTGAAGCTTTCTTT
J: TRBJ2-7; D: TRBD1; V: TRBV14; size: -; CDR3: CASSINRGLTEQYF; DNA: TGTGCCAGCAGCATAAATAGGGGGCTAACCGAGCAGTACTTC